The sequence of this T cell receptor beta chain was determined in a study of T-cell reconstitution after alpha-beta-depleted transplantation in children. This clonotype was seen more than once but under ten times. The TCRbeta library incorporated unique molecular identifiers. TCRdb itself ran the PCR reads through MiXCR, one entry per CDR3 protein. Of 150,000 to 200,000 distinct CDR3 sequences listed, less than 8% are singletons. Trimming stripped 3 bases from V and 4 bases from J, with 9 bases between. CDR1 and CDR2 (germline): KGHSH, LQKENI. There are 13 residues in the CDR3. This receptor was identified in a human donor who donated a stem cell graft to a child with Wiskott-Aldrich syndrome. This material consisted of PBMCs from the stem cell graft donor, taken from the stem cell graft. The rearrangement links TRBV18 to TRBJ1-1, with D possibly being TRBD1 (6 bases). CDR3 in amino acids: CASSPTGPTEAFF. In nucleotides, the CDR3 is TGTGCCAGCTCACCGACAGGCCCCACTGAAGCTTTCTTT. Drawing the rest from reference TRBV18 and TRBJ1-1, the complete variable domain is NAGVMQNPRHLVRRRGQEARLRCSPMKGHSHVYWYRQLPEEGLKFMVYLQKENIIDESGMPKERFSAEFPKEGPSILRIQQVVRGDSAAYFCASSPTGPTEAFFGQGTRLTVV.